This note documents a single T cell receptor (beta chain) sequence. Relative to the germline gene, one junction end is altered; a read error may explain this. By flow cytometry, patients selected for sequencing had shown an expansion of CD8+CD57+ cells. When blood sampling took place, the patients had received no therapy. The template used for profiling TCR beta VDJ and CDR3 was genomic DNA. One entry per CDR3 protein results from TCRdb running MiXCR on the reads. The sample contains about 290,000 distinct CDR3 sequences, 50% to 65% of which appear only once. These data are taken from a study of CD8+CD57+ T cells in acquired aplastic anemia. The overall study: The mean DNA yield obtained from sorted CD4+ and CD8+ cells came to roughly 3.4 ug.

Sequencing used sorted CD4+, CD8+, or CD8+CD57+ T cells (not recorded which) from PBMCs. This sequence originates from a human donor with aplastic anemia.

Here the CDR3 DNA reads TGTGCCACCAGTGATTTGCCCTACACGACAGGGGGCCTCAATGGGCAGTTCTTC. It codes for CATSDLPYTTGGLNGQFF. V is TRBV24-1 and J is TRBJ2-1; TRBD1 matches 10 bases. Looked up from germline, CDR1 is KGHDR and CDR2 is SFDVKD. The CDR3 consists of 18 residues.